The 11 T cell receptor beta chains presented below share a single source sample, sequenced in a study of T cell responses to AZD1222 COVID-19 vaccine. Some clones are missing from TCRdb's copy, which holds only in-frame ones; the method was immunoSEQ multiplex PCR. The data show more than 110,000 clones, 85% to 90% seen once. The starting material was peripheral blood, obtained 28 days after the second AZD1222 dose. The receptors originated from an adult who received the AZD1222 COVID-19 vaccine.

The chain recombines TRBV2 with TRBJ1-2; D not certain. Germline CDR1 reads SNHLY; CDR2 reads FYNNEI. V was shortened by 2 bases and J by 5 bases, with 12 bases between the two germline ends. The CDR3 has 14 amino acids. This CDR3 reads CASSEPGDRYGYTF. The CDR3 bases are TGTGCCAGCAGTGAACCCGGGGATAGGTATGGCTACACCTTC.

The rearrangement links TRBV10-2 to TRBJ2-1; 9 positions agree with TRBD1. This CDR3 is 14 amino acids long. In germline, CDR1 is WSHSY, CDR2 SAAADI. Trimming removed 6 bases from V and 6 bases from J; junction bases left unmatched: 6. The DNA of the CDR3 is TGCGCCAGCAGGTCGGGACAGGGTTTCAATGAGCAGTTCTTC. Translated: CASRSGQGFNEQFF.

On this clone itself: The same CDR3 is also encoded by other DNA sequences in this sample. The chain has TRBV11-3 and TRBJ2-3, with D possibly TRBD1 on 5 matching bases. The CDR3 spans 12 residues. Per germline, CDR1 SGHNT and CDR2 YENEEA. The V end lost 3 bases, the J end lost 5 bases, and 6 bases lay between the germline ends. The DNA of the CDR3 is TGTGCCAGCAGCTTGCAGGGAGATACGCAGTATTTT. Its protein is CASSLQGDTQYF.

This sequence joins TRBV15 and TRBJ2-7; a possible D gene is TRBD2 (6 bases). The CDR3 consists of 13 residues. V was clipped by 4 bases and J by 3 bases, with 10 bases between them. Germline assignment: CDR1 LNHNV and CDR2 YYDKDF (reference sequence). The CDR3 protein is CATSIPGLYEQYF. The CDR3 DNA sequence: TGTGCCACCAGCATCCCGGGACTCTACGAGCAGTACTTC.

V usage is TRBV7-2 and J usage is TRBJ2-7; D gene unclear. The V gene lost 8 bases and the J gene lost 2 bases, with 13 bases spanning the gap. In germline, CDR1 is SGHTA, CDR2 FQGNSA. The length of the CDR3 is 13 residues. As DNA, the CDR3 is TGTGCCAGCGGCCATACCGTTACCTACGAGCAGTACTTC. This codes for CASGHTVTYEQYF.

The V gene is TRBV7-2, the J gene TRBJ2-1; 9 nucleotides match TRBD2. The CDR3 spans 15 residues. Trimming cost V 2 bases and J 6 bases; bases outside gene matches: 5. Germline lookup yields CDR1 SGHTA and CDR2 FQGNSA. The CDR3 DNA reads TGTGCCAGCAGCTTACCCCAGCGGGGGGCCAATGAGCAGTTCTTC. Translated, it gives CASSLPQRGANEQFF.

V is TRBV4-2 and J is TRBJ2-5; D unresolved. Trimming removed 0 bases at V and 2 bases at J, with 7 bases between. CDR3 length: 14 amino acids. The germline V gene encodes CDR1 LGHNA and CDR2 YNFKEQ. The CDR3 DNA follows: TGTGCCAGCAGCCAAGATAAGAGGCAAGAGACCCAGTACTTC. Protein product: CASSQDKRQETQYF.

J is TRBJ2-3 and V is TRBV11-3, with TRBD2 identical over 7 bases. Germline V gene lookup returns CDR1 SGHNT and CDR2 YENEEA. J was trimmed by 4 bases and V by 0 bases; bases with no gene match: 4. The CDR3 is made up of 15 amino acids. The CDR3 nucleotides read TGTGCCAGCAGCTTAGATGGGGGGGTGGCAGATACGCAGTATTTT. Translation: CASSLDGGVADTQYF.

The V and J genes are TRBV9 and TRBJ2-1; 15 positions match TRBD2. With V trimmed by 3 bases and J by 9 bases, 7 bases remained unmatched. Germline CDR1 and CDR2: SGDLS and YYNGEE. CDR3 length equals 16 residues. CDR3 region: CASSGPGLAGGGEQFF. The DNA of the CDR3 is TGTGCCAGCAGCGGCCCAGGACTAGCGGGAGGGGGTGAGCAGTTCTTC.

CDR3 coding DNA: TGTGCCACCATTTTAGGCGGACAAGACAATGAGCAGTTCTTC. Translation gives CATILGGQDNEQFF. The gene calls are TRBV10-3 and TRBJ2-1; tentatively, D is TRBD1 (5 bases). Germline CDR1 reads ENHRY; CDR2 reads SYGVKD. Trimming took off 10 bases at V and 5 bases at J, with 18 bases between the two ends. There are 14 residues in the CDR3.

This clone was observed once. A read error may account for a junction end that differs from germline. The V call is TRBV28, the J call TRBJ1-2, with no clear D. The length of the CDR3 is 12 residues. Germline assignment: CDR1 MDHEN and CDR2 SYDVKM. The CDR3 sequence: CASSWRRRTWQF. CDR3 bases: TGTGCCAGCAGTTGGCGGAGAAGGACGTGGCAATTC.